What follows are 4 T cell receptor beta chains derived from one specimen sequenced in a study of T cell repertoires in cytomegalovirus infection. TCRdb re-analysed the reads in MiXCR, keeping a single row per CDR3 protein. The sample includes about 160,000 distinct CDR3 sequences, 20% to 25% of them seen just once. These receptors' targets are unknown. Sequenced material: CD8+ T cells from cultured PBMCs, taken from culture after CMV antigen stimulation. These receptor sequences come from a human donor in good health (CMV status not recorded). Some clones in this sample may be carry-over from other donors' samples.

V is TRBV9 and J is TRBJ2-1; D may be TRBD1 or TRBD2 (6 bases each). The ends were cut back, 0 bases at V and 8 bases at J, with 21 bases in the middle. The CDR3 length is 17 residues. The V gene's germline CDR1 is SGDLS and CDR2 YYNGEE. CDR3 sequence reads: CASSVGPSTGAGDEQFF. The CDR3 DNA follows: TGTGCCAGCAGCGTAGGGCCTTCTACGGGGGCCGGGGATGAGCAGTTCTTC.

V is TRBV6-1 and J is TRBJ2-7; 8 bases agree with TRBD1. This CDR3 is built from 14 residues. J was trimmed by 2 bases and V by 10 bases; bases with no gene match: 10. Germline CDR1 reads MNHNS; CDR2 reads SASEGT. In DNA form, the CDR3 reads TGTGCCACCCTGAGGGTACAGGGGGCCTACGAGCAGTACTTC. This encodes CATLRVQGAYEQYF.

This clonotype was counted a few times. The chain employs TRBV6-8 and TRBJ2-2; 9 positions agree with TRBD1. Trimming removed 5 bases from V and 3 bases from J; junction bases left unmatched: 7. The germline V gene has CDR1 MNHGY and CDR2 SAAAGT. This CDR3 contains 16 residues. The CDR3, as DNA: TGTGCCAGCAGTCTTTGGACAGGGGAGGACACCGGGGAGCTGTTTTTT. Its translation: CASSLWTGEDTGELFF.

This clonotype was detected only once. The chain uses TRBV10-3 and TRBJ1-1; D unresolved. The V end was cut by 8 bases, the J end by 4 bases, with 8 bases between. Per germline, CDR1 ENHRY and CDR2 SYGVKD. The CDR3 length is 11 residues. CDR3 bases: TGTGCCATCTTCTCGGGCACTGAAGCTTTCTTT. This gives the protein CAIFSGTEAFF.